This TCR beta chain came from a study of T cell responses to AZD1222 COVID-19 vaccine. General study findings and limits: A mostly white British donor set with more females was recruited, and clonal diversity was possibly underestimated.

TCRdb keeps only in-frame clones here, not all; method: immunoSEQ multiplex PCR. Of more than 150,000 clones listed, about 87% are singletons. In the case of this clone: The antigen remains unidentified.

The germline V gene has CDR1 MDHEN and CDR2 SYDVKM. This CDR3 region has 14 residues. The J segment lost 5 bases and the V segment lost 9 bases, leaving 7 bases of the junction unmatched. The V gene is TRBV28, the J gene TRBJ1-6, with 7 bases aligning to TRBD1. The sequence was obtained from an adult in good health. Sequencing used peripheral blood, obtained on day 0 of AZD1222 vaccination. CDR3 nucleotides: TGTGCCAGTGAGGGACAGCCAAATAATTCACCCCTCCACTTT. This codes for CASEGQPNNSPLHF.